This note documents a single T cell receptor beta chain sequence. The sample holds one count of this clone. What this receptor recognizes is not known. No much larger clonotype is one base removed from it; base qualities were not supplied. What the time point label conveys for this sample: cells obtained before transplantation from donor or recipient. CD3+CD4+ and CD3+CD8+ populations were FACS-sorted from unstimulated pre-transplant donor and recipient cells taken from spleen or lymph nodes. The germline V gene (reference sequence) specifies SGHNT as CDR1 and YYREEE as CDR2. Between the V and J ends, shortened by 1 base and 1 base respectively, the junction contains 18 bases. The CDR3, from cysteine to phenylalanine, totals 18 residues. Only CDR3 DNA is held: 54 bases, read in frame from base 1. This sample stems from a study of graft-versus-host responses after intestinal transplantation (dated by TCRdb to about 2021). For the study in its entirety: Multivisceral, liver-intestinal, or isolated intestinal transplants were received by the recipients. Every recipient was given anti-thymocyte globulin induction, then maintenance tacrolimus and steroids for approximately 3 years. Bulk TCR-beta CDR3 sequencing was used to track graft-versus-host and host-versus-graft alloreactive T cell clones in the graft, circulation and bone marrow after intestinal transplantation. Alloreactive clones were identified by sequencing pre-transplant mixed lymphocyte reaction products and comparing them with unstimulated pre-transplant donor and recipient T cells. Of the 20 to 25 intestinal transplant recipients enrolled in the cohort, one of whom was a retransplant, a few patients without pretransplant specimens were excluded. A peak of at least 4% donor T cells among recipient peripheral blood mononuclear cells was the definition used for donor T cell macrochimerism. Rather than going through the commercial service, samples from three later patients were sequenced in-house on an Illumina MiSeq and processed with MiXCR. Broad study findings and their caveats: Early after transplant, declines in HvG clones were associated with peak levels of circulating GvH clones. High GvH to HvG T cell clonal ratios were observed in the allografts of patients with donor T cell macrochimerism. The relatively low number and heterogeneity of intestinal transplant patients limited the conclusions. GvH clones were found in recipient bone marrow, and some of the GvH clones appeared earlier in ileal mucosa or blood, which is consistent with an intestinal mucosal origin.

Library preparation used the immunoSEQ multiplex PCR assay. For most patients, genomic DNA was isolated with the Qiagen DNeasy Blood and Tissue Kit and shipped frozen to Adaptive Biotechnologies for TCR sequencing. For most patients, genomic DNA was subjected to high-throughput TCR-beta CDR3 sequencing by Adaptive Biotechnologies. The paper's processing steps were these. Adaptive's ImmunoSEQ software was the source of the TCR sequencing data for fewer than 20 patients, while a few other patients were processed with MiXCR and VDJtools. To correct CD4 versus CD8 sorting errors, any sequence found in both subsets at a frequency ratio below 5:1 was removed. Because the origin of CDR3 nucleotide sequences shared between donor and recipient could not be assigned, those sequences were removed. At least 2-fold expansion over unstimulated cells and a minimum CFSE-low frequency of 0.002% (template counts) or 0.001% (read counts) were required for clones to be classified as alloreactive. Clones detected in sequenced pre-transplant spleen, lymph node, or MLR CFSE-low populations of the donor or recipient were defined as mappable. The cumulative frequency of alloreactive clones was calculated as a percentage of all sequences, weighted by copy number. TCRdb took over this immuneACCESS table, retaining in-frame rearrangements with V and J assigned. Such tables are incomplete; in checked studies, under half of the missing clones stem from an unresolved V gene, and the remainder is unexplained. For V, J and clone size, that table is used; D and trimming come from the DNA. Recorded for this sample are some 87,000 clones; 80% to 95% of them occurred a single time. The ten largest clones represent about 0.28% of the sample.

The sample was unstimulated CD4+ T cells sorted from spleen or lymph node cells, taken before intestinal transplant. This receptor was obtained from a human donor who received an intestinal transplant. The chain is encoded by TRBV5-4 joined to TRBJ2-1; the D gene could be TRBD1 or TRBD2, each one agreeing over 7 bases. In nucleotides, the sequence is TGTGCCAGCAGCTTGTCGTTTTCCCAGGGGGGGTCCTACAATGAGCAGTTCTTC. Its protein product is CASSLSFSQGGSYNEQFF.